This T cell receptor beta chain was sequenced for a study of cytomegalovirus exposure and HLA in healthy donors. 60 Vbeta and 13 Jbeta primers were used in PCR. Here immunoSEQ multiplex PCR was the method, and the copy in TCRdb shows in-frame clones only, minus some. The profile shows 110,000 or so clones, 70% to 80% of them singletons. Losses at the gene ends were 4 bases for V and 3 bases for J; bases not matched to a gene: 4. The germline V gene has CDR1 SGHRS and CDR2 YFSETQ. The CDR3 has 14 amino acids. Input material: PBMCs. The rearrangement links TRBV5-1 to TRBJ1-2, with TRBD1 identical over 9 bases. The sequence was obtained from a woman in her 40s in good health and CMV-seropositive. The DNA for the CDR3 is TGCGCCAGCAGCAGGACAGGGGATGACTATGGCTACACCTTC. The encoded protein is CASSRTGDDYGYTF.